This T cell receptor beta chain was recovered during a study of T cell repertoires in cytomegalovirus infection. Across the study: The public TCR beta signatures pointed to both CMV infection and matching HLA type.

Study observations and caveats: In two of eight donors, the top clonotype was HLA-C-restricted CMV-specific. Cumulated frequencies of public TCR beta families served to identify carriers of CMV plus the relevant HLA.

Germline loops: CDR1 MNHNS, CDR2 SASEGT. This CDR3 spans 11 amino acids. This clonotype was detected only a few times. Its antigen remains unknown. TCRdb re-analysed the reads in MiXCR, keeping a single row per CDR3 protein. The sample contains about 740,000 distinct CDR3 sequences, 35% to 40% of which appear only once. The chain carries TRBV6-1 and TRBJ1-5, with TRBD1 matching over 9 bases. The sequence was collected from a human donor in good health (CMV status not recorded). Some clones in this sample may be carry-over from other donors' samples. Material for sequencing was PBMCs. Written as DNA, the CDR3 is TGTAGGACAGGGGCCAATCAGCCCCAGCATTTT. As protein: CRTGANQPQHF.